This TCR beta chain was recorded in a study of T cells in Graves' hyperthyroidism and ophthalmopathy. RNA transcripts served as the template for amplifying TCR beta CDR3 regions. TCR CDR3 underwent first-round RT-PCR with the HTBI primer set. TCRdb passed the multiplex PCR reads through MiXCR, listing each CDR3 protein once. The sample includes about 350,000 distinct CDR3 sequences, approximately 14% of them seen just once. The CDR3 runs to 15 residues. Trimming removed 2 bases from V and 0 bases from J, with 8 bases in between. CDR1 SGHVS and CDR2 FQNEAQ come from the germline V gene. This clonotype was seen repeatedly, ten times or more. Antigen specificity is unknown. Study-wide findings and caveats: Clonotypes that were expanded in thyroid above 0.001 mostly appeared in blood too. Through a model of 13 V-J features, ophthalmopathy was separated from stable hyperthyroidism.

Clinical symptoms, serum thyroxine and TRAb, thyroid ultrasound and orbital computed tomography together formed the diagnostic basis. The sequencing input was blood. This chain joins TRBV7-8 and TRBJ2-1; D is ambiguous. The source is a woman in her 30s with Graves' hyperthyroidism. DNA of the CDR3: TGTGCCAGCAGCTTAACCATGAGCTCCTACAATGAGCAGTTCTTC. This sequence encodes CASSLTMSSYNEQFF.